Following are 5 T cell receptor beta chains from one sample sequenced in a study of blood T cell repertoires in COVID-19. Measured with immunoSEQ multiplex PCR; TCRdb has only the in-frame clones, and not every one. The data hold about 21,000 clones, with 80% observed a single time. The sequenced sample was peripheral blood. These TCRs come from a man aged 55 to 69 with active COVID-19.

The gene calls are TRBV2 and TRBJ1-2; 9 bases match TRBD1. The V segment lost 4 bases and the J segment 8 bases; nucleotides outside the gene matches: 5. The length of the CDR3 is 13 residues. Germline CDR1 and CDR2: SNHLY and FYNNEI. The CDR3 protein is CASSVQGARGYTF. The DNA of the CDR3 is TGTGCCAGCAGTGTACAGGGGGCGCGGGGCTACACCTTC.

The chain has TRBV6-5 and TRBJ2-7, with D unclear. The CDR3 length is 15 residues. V lost 0 bases to trimming and J lost 6 bases, with 15 bases between them. Germline V CDR1 and CDR2: MNHEY, SVGAGI. The CDR3 DNA reads TGTGCCAGCAGTTACTCGGGTGGCGGCACGGGCGAGCAGTACTTC. This gives the protein CASSYSGGGTGEQYF.

The rearrangement joins TRBV7-2 to TRBJ2-5, with D unresolved. V was trimmed by 1 base and J by 7 bases, leaving 4 bases between them. Germline values: CDR1 SGHTA, CDR2 FQGNSA. The CDR3 runs 11 residues. The CDR3 protein is CASSLGPTQYF. In nucleotides, the CDR3 is TGTGCCAGCAGCTTAGGGCCGACCCAGTACTTC.

The chain employs TRBV10-2 and TRBJ1-1; D unclear. The CDR3 extends over 13 amino acids. V was trimmed by 8 bases and J by 0 bases, leaving 10 bases between them. Germline V gives CDR1 WSHSY, CDR2 SAAADI. CDR3 DNA: TGCGCCAGCCGCGCCAGGATGAACACTGAAGCTTTCTTT. Protein sequence: CASRARMNTEAFF.

The CDR3 is CASSLLRGSGTDEQYF. CDR3 sequence (DNA): TGTGCCAGCAGTTTATTAAGGGGGTCGGGGACCGACGAGCAGTACTTC. The V and J genes are TRBV27 and TRBJ2-7, with TRBD1 as a possible D gene (6 bases). Trimming cost V 1 base and J 5 bases, with 18 bases left between them. The CDR3 has 16 amino acids. From germline, CDR1 is MNHEY and CDR2 SMNVEV (reference sequence).